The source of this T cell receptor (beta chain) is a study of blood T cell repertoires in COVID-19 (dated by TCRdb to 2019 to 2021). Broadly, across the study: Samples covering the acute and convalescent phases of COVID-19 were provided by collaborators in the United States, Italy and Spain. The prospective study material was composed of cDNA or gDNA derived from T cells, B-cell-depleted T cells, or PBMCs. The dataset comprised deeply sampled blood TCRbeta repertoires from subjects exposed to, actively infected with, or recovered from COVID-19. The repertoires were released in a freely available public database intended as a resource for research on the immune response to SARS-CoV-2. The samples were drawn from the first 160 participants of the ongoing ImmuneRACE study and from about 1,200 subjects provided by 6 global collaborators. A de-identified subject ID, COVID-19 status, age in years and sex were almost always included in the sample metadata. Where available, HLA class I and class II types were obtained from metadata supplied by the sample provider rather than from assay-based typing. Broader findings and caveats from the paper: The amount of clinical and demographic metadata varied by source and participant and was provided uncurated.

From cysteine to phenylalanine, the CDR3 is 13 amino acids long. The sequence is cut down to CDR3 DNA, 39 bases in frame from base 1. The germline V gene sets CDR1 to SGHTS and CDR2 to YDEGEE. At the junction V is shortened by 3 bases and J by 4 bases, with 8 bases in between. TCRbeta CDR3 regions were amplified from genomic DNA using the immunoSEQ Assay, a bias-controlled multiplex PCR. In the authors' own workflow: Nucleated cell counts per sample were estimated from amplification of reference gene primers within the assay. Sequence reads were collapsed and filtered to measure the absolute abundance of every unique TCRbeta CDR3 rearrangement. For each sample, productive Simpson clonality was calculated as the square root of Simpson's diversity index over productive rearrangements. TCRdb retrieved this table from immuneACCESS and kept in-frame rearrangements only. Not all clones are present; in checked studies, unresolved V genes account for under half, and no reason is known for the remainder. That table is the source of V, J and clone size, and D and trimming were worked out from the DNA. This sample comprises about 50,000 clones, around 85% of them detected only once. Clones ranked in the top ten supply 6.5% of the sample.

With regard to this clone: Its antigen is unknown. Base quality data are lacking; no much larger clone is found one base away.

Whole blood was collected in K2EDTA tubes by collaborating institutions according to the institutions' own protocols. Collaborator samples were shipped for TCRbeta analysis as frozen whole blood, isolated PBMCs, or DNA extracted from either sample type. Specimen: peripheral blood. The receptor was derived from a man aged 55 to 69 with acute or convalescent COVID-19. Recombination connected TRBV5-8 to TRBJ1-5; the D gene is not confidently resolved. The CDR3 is CASSSARNQPQHF. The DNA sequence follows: TGTGCCAGCAGCTCGGCGAGGAATCAGCCCCAGCATTTT.